The present entry profiles one TCR beta chain with its context. Germline values: CDR1 MNHEY, CDR2 SVGAGI. The CDR3 length is 16 residues. V trimming: 2 bases; J trimming: 6 bases; junction bases outside the gene matches: 4. This sample stems from a study of blood T cell repertoires in COVID-19. In the study's own analysis: By means of reference gene primer amplification, nucleated cell counts were estimated. Data came from immunoSEQ multiplex PCR; TCRdb stores just in-frame clones and leaves some out. That table furnishes V, J and clone size, whereas the DNA furnished D and trimming. This sample carries over 110,000 clones, 65% to 80% of them seen once, and the ten largest clones take roughly 3.6%.

The rearrangement uses TRBV6-5 and TRBJ2-1, with TRBD2 matching 13 bases. This clonotype was obtained from a man between 60 and 75 years old with acute or convalescent COVID-19. Material for sequencing was peripheral blood. The CDR3: CASSYRTSGRLNEQFF. Here the CDR3 DNA reads TGTGCCAGCAGTTACCGGACTAGCGGGAGACTCAATGAGCAGTTCTTC.